The 21 T cell receptor beta chains below all came from one sample that was sequenced in a study of OX40 agonist ivuxolimab in advanced cancers. The table came from immunoSEQ multiplex PCR; TCRdb's copy has only in-frame clones and leaves some out. Among 14,000 to 15,000 clones, about four fifths were seen once, and the ten largest hold under 35%. The specimen comprised CD4+ or CD8+ T cells sorted from blood, sampled in a trial of the OX40 agonist ivuxolimab. The receptors here all came from an adult with an advanced solid tumor such as melanoma, head and neck, liver or kidney cancer.

This clone appeared a single time. The V and J genes are TRBV7-2 and TRBJ2-5, with a weak D call TRBD2 (6 bases). The J call may be in error: the DNA end matches TRBJ2-7 better. Germline V gives CDR1 SGHTA, CDR2 FQGNSA. CDR3 length equals 12 residues. CDR3 nucleotide sequence: TGTGCCAGCGGCTACGGGGGAGACGAGCAGTACTTC. It codes for CASGYGGDEQYF.

The V gene is TRBV6-1, the J gene TRBJ2-5; D gene ambiguous. Germline V gene lookup returns CDR1 MNHNS and CDR2 SASEGT. The ends were cut back, 5 bases at V and 5 bases at J, with 9 bases in the middle. This CDR3 comprises 12 residues. Written as DNA, the CDR3 is TGTGCCAGCAGTATAACCGGGGAGACCCAGTACTTC. Translating it yields CASSITGETQYF.

The chain recombines TRBV10-3 with TRBJ2-7, with D perhaps matching TRBD2 (6 bases). Germline-derived CDR1 and CDR2 are ENHRY and SYGVKD. The CDR3 totals 14 residues. V was trimmed by 0 bases and J by 4 bases, leaving 10 bases between them. DNA for the CDR3: TGTGCCATCAGTGAGTCGACTAGGTTATACGAGCAGTACTTC. This codes for CAISESTRLYEQYF.

This chain links TRBV10-1 with TRBJ2-1; TRBD2 agrees at 7 bases. The CDR3 is made up of 18 amino acids. Per the germline V gene, CDR1 is WNHNN and CDR2 is SYGVQD (reference sequence). V lost 10 bases, J lost 0 bases, and 18 bases stayed unmatched. The CDR3 DNA reads TGCGCCATTCGGGAGGCGAATACGGCTCGGAGCTCCTACAATGAGCAGTTCTTC. This encodes CAIREANTARSSYNEQFF.

This chain connects TRBV6-5 to TRBJ2-1; D not certain. The CDR3 length is 13 residues. Trimming stripped 5 bases from V and 2 bases from J, with 7 bases between. The germline V gene has CDR1 MNHEY and CDR2 SVGAGI. CDR3: CASSRRTYNEQFF. The CDR3 coding sequence is TGTGCCAGCAGTAGACGAACCTACAATGAGCAGTTCTTC.

Here the CDR3 reads CASSLRRDGYTF. The CDR3 nucleotides are TGTGCCAGCAGCTTAAGGAGGGATGGCTACACCTTC. The chain combines TRBV7-9 with TRBJ1-2; the D is unclear. Germline values: CDR1 SEHNR, CDR2 FQNEAQ (reference sequence). The CDR3 contains 12 residues. Between the trimmed V and J ends, which lost 2 bases and 6 bases, there was a span of 7 bases.

The chain is built from TRBV7-9 and TRBJ2-5; possibly TRBD1 or TRBD2 for D (5 bases each). Looked up from germline, CDR1 is SEHNR and CDR2 is FQNEAQ (reference sequence). The ends were cut back, 4 bases at V and 5 bases at J, with 20 bases in the middle. The CDR3 extends over 16 amino acids. This chain's CDR3 is CASSSRDLYTWETQYF. CDR3 nucleotide sequence: TGTGCCAGCAGCTCCCGGGACCTCTACACGTGGGAGACCCAGTACTTC.

V is TRBV11-3 and J is TRBJ2-2, with a possible D match to TRBD2 (5 bases). The CDR3 length is 16 residues. Trimming cost V 8 bases and J 6 bases, with 22 bases left between them. Per the germline V gene, CDR1 is SGHNT and CDR2 is YENEEA. The CDR3 sequence: CASRLFTSGDAGELFF. In DNA form, the CDR3 reads TGTGCCAGCCGACTTTTTACCAGCGGAGATGCCGGGGAGCTGTTTTTT.

The gene calls are TRBV2 and TRBJ2-2; maybe TRBD1 (8 bases). CDR1 is SNHLY, CDR2 FYNNEI, per germline. Trimming took 6 bases from V and 6 from J, leaving 17 bases between them. This CDR3 comprises 15 residues. The CDR3 protein is CASSEQGGVPGELFF. CDR3 bases: TGTGCCAGCAGCGAACAGGGGGGGGTGCCCGGGGAGCTGTTTTTT.

The CDR3 loop is CASSLSPGGSYEQYF. As DNA, the CDR3 is TGTGCCAGCAGTTTATCCCCAGGAGGGAGCTACGAGCAGTACTTC. This sequence joins TRBV28 and TRBJ2-7, with D possibly TRBD2 on 6 matching bases. From germline, CDR1 is MDHEN and CDR2 SYDVKM. V lost 1 base and J lost 3, with 13 bases in between. This CDR3 contains 15 residues. Filled out from reference TRBV28 and TRBJ2-7, the complete variable domain reads DVKVTQSSRYLVKRTGEKVFLECVQDMDHENMFWYRQDPGLGLRLIYFSYDVKMKEKGDIPEGYSVSREKKERFSLILESASTNQTSMYLCASSLSPGGSYEQYFGPGTRLTVT.

The chain combines TRBV6-5 with TRBJ2-3; the match to TRBD2 covers 11 bases. V shed 8 bases and J 0 bases; nucleotides not matched to a gene: 4. The CDR3 loop spans 15 amino acids. CDR1 and CDR2 (germline): MNHEY, SVGAGI. The CDR3 protein is CASGTSGISTDTQYF. CDR3 DNA: TGTGCCAGCGGGACTAGCGGCATCAGCACAGATACGCAGTATTTT.

The rearrangement uses TRBV6-5 and TRBJ2-6; D gene uncertain. The CDR3 loop spans 16 amino acids. V dropped 0 bases and J dropped 2 bases, with 8 bases sitting between them. Germline V gene lookup returns CDR1 MNHEY and CDR2 SVGAGI. CDR3 nucleotides: TGTGCCAGCAGTTACTCGGAAAGGGCTGGGGCCAACGTCCTGACTTTC. Protein: CASSYSERAGANVLTF.

The J gene is TRBJ1-1, the V gene TRBV7-2; D unclear. This CDR3 is built from 10 residues. CDR1 SGHTA and CDR2 FQGNSA come from the germline V gene. V dropped 3 bases and J dropped 6 bases, with 2 bases sitting between them. The CDR3 region is CASSFPEAFF. The CDR3 coding sequence is TGTGCCAGCAGCTTTCCTGAAGCTTTCTTT.

The chain is built from TRBV4-1 and TRBJ2-1; tentative D call: TRBD2 (6 bases). This CDR3 has 12 residues. Looked up from germline, CDR1 is MGHRA and CDR2 is YSYEKL. V lost 3 bases to trimming and J lost 10 bases, with 10 bases between them. CDR3 in DNA: TGCGCCAGCAGCCACACTAGCAAGGAGCAGTTCTTC. It encodes CASSHTSKEQFF.

This clone appeared a few times. The chain recombines TRBV10-3 with TRBJ2-6, with 9 bases aligning to TRBD1. CDR3 length: 18 residues. V trimming: 7 bases; J trimming: 1 base; junction bases outside the gene matches: 11. Germline CDR1 is ENHRY and CDR2 is SYGVKD. The CDR3 nucleotides are TGTGCCATCACTGACGGGACAGGGTTTGGTTCTGGGGCCAACGTCCTGACTTTC. Encoded protein: CAITDGTGFGSGANVLTF.

About this clone itself: Sequence at one end of the junction differs from germline and may be a read error. The CDR3, as DNA: TGTGCCAGTAGTCTAGACATTAGCCAGCCCCAGCATTTT. Encoded protein: CASSLDISQPQHF. J is TRBJ1-5 and V is TRBV19; D is unresolved. Germline CDR1 and CDR2: LNHDA and SQIVND (reference sequence). The CDR3 runs to 13 residues.

This clone was seen a few times. The germline gene is not matched at one end of the junction; a read error may be the cause. The V and J genes are TRBV6-4 and TRBJ2-5; tentatively, D is TRBD1 or TRBD2 (5 bases each). This CDR3 is built from 15 residues. Germline values: CDR1 MRHNA, CDR2 SNTAGT. CDR3 sequence reads: CASSYSGPSQETQYF. DNA of the CDR3: TGTGCCAGCAGTTACTCGGGACCCTCCCAAGAGACCCAGTACTTC.

This chain connects TRBV4-1 to TRBJ2-4, with D tentatively TRBD2 (6 bases). This CDR3 has 17 amino acids. Germline CDR1 MGHRA, CDR2 YSYEKL. V was pared by 0 bases and J by 1 base, with 13 bases between. DNA of the CDR3: TGCGCCAGCAGCCAAGAGGTCGGGGAGGATGCCAAAAACATTCAGTACTTC. Translated: CASSQEVGEDAKNIQYF.

This clone was observed a single time. This rearrangement joins TRBV18 to TRBJ2-2; TRBD2 is a possible D gene (6 bases). CDR1 KGHSH and CDR2 LQKENI come from the germline V gene. The V gene lost 0 bases and the J gene lost 4 bases, with 12 bases spanning the gap. This CDR3 is built from 16 residues. CDR3 sequence: CASSPPGGGVTGELFF. Here the CDR3 DNA reads TGTGCCAGCTCACCACCGGGGGGAGGAGTCACCGGGGAGCTGTTTTTT.

This clone has just one count. V usage is TRBV4-3 and J usage is TRBJ2-7, with D hard to call. Germline CDR1 reads LGHNA; CDR2 reads YSLEER. This CDR3 comprises 15 residues. The V and J ends lost 1 base and 2 bases respectively, with 12 bases between them. The CDR3 sequence is CASSQGPSSTYEQYF. CDR3 bases: TGCGCCAGCAGCCAAGGTCCGTCCTCGACCTACGAGCAGTACTTC.

This clone is classed as medium-sized (0.01 to 0.1%). The gene calls are TRBV6-4 and TRBJ2-1, with 11 bases fitting TRBD2. V trimming: 10 bases; J trimming: 6 bases; junction bases outside the gene matches: 8. In germline, CDR1 is MRHNA, CDR2 SNTAGT. The CDR3 has 14 amino acids. The CDR3 region is CATSLAGAVNEQFF. DNA for the CDR3: TGTGCCACCTCACTAGCGGGAGCGGTCAATGAGCAGTTCTTC.